Given below is one TCR beta chain in context. Antigen specificity is unknown. The data belong to a study of cytomegalovirus exposure and HLA in healthy donors. Study-level information: Unique TCRs numbering some 80 million, obtained from HLA-typed donors, made up an early data release. General study results and limits: Under in vitro conditions, a few CMV-associated chains were confirmed as specific for CMV antigens. While the bulk of TCR sequences proved rare, some public TCRs turned up in many donors.

CDR1 is LNHDA, CDR2 SQIVND, per germline (reference sequence). Trimming pared 3 bases from V and 2 bases from J, leaving 11 bases between. The CDR3 spans 15 residues. PCR employed 60 Vbeta and 13 Jbeta primers. Study processing details: A later analysis counted roughly 74 million unique TCR beta chains, around 10 million shared. Clones were read by immunoSEQ multiplex PCR, and TCRdb kept only the in-frame ones, dropping some. That table supplies the V and J calls and clone size; D and trimming were determined from the DNA. The sample contains about 190,000 clones, approximately 85% of which appear only once.

This clonotype was sampled from a woman younger than 35 in good health and CMV-seronegative. The chain has TRBV19 and TRBJ1-5, with D maybe TRBD1 (6 bases). Sequenced input: PBMCs. The CDR3 nucleotides are TGTGCCAGTAGTATGCAGGGGTACGGCAATCAGCCCCAGCATTTT. Amino acid sequence: CASSMQGYGNQPQHF.